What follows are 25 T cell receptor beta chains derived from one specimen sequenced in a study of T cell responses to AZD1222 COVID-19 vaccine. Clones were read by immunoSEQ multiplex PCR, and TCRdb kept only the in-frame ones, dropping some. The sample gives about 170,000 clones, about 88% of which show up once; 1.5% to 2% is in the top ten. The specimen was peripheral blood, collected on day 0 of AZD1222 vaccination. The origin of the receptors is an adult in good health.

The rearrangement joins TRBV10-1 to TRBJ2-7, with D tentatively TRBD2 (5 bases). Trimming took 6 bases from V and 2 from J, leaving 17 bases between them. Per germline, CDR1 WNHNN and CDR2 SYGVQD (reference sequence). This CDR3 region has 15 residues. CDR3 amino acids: CASRKGLGSPYEQYF. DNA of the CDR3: TGCGCCAGCAGGAAAGGACTGGGAAGCCCCTACGAGCAGTACTTC.

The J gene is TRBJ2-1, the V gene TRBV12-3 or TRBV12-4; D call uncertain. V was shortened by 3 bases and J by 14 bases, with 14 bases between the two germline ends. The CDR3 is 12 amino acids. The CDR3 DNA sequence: TGTGCCAGCAGTTTTGGGGAAGGGCATGAGTTCTTC. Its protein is CASSFGEGHEFF.

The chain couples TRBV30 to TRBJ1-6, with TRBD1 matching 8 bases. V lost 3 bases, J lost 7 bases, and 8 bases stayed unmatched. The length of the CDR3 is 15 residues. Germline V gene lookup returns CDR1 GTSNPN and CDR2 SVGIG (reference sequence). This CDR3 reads CAWRGGTGENSPLHF. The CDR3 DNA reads TGTGCCTGGAGAGGGGGGACAGGCGAGAATTCACCCCTCCACTTT.

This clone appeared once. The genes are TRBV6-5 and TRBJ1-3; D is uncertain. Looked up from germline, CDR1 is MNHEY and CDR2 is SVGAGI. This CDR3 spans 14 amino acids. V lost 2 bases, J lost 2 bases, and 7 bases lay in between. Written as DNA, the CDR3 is TGTGCCAGCAGTTACGGTCGGGCTGGAAACACCATATATTTT. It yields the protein CASSYGRAGNTIYF.

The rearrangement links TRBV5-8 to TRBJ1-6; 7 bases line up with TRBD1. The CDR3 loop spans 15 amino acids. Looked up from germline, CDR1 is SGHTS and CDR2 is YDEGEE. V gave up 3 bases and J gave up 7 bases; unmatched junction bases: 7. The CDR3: CASSSRGLGNSPLHF. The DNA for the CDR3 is TGTGCCAGCAGCTCAAGGGGGCTGGGGAATTCACCCCTCCACTTT. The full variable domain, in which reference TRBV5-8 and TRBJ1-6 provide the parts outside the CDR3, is EAGVTQSPTHLIKTRGQQATLRCSPISGHTSVYWYQQALGLGLQFLLWYDEGEERNRGNFPPRFSGRQFPNYSSELNVNALELEDSALYLCASSSRGLGNSPLHFGNGTRLTVT.

CDR3: CASSPFRQGAISNQPQHF. The CDR3 region has the DNA TGTGCCAGCAGCCCTTTTCGACAGGGGGCGATCAGCAATCAGCCCCAGCATTTT. The V call is TRBV28, the J call TRBJ1-5; 10 nucleotides align to TRBD1. The CDR3 is 18 residues long. Trimming cost V 6 bases and J 1 base; bases outside gene matches: 12. Germline CDR1 reads MDHEN; CDR2 reads SYDVKM.

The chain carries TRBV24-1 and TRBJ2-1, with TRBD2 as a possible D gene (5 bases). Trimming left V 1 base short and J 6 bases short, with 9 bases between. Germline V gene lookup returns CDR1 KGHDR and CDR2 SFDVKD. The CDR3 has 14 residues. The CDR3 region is CATSDFPLVNEQFF. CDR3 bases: TGTGCCACCAGTGATTTTCCACTAGTCAATGAGCAGTTCTTC.

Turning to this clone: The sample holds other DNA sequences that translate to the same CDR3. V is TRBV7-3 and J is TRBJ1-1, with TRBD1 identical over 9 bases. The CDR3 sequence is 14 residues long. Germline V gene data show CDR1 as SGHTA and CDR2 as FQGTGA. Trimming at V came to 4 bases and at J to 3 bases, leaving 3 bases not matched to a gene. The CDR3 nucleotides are TGTGCCAGCAGCTCCACAGGGGGCCACACTGAAGCTTTCTTT. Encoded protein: CASSSTGGHTEAFF.

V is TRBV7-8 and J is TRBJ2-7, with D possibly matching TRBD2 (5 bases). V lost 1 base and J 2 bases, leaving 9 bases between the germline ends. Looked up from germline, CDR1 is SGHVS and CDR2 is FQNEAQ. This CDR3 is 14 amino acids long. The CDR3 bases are TGTGCCAGCAGCTTAGGACTACAAACCTACGAGCAGTACTTC. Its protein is CASSLGLQTYEQYF. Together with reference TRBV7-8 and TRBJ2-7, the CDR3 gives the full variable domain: GAGVSQSPRYKVAKRGQDVALRCDPISGHVSLFWYQQALGQGPEFLTYFQNEAQLDKSGLPSDRFFAERPEGSVSTLKIQRTQQEDSAVYLCASSLGLQTYEQYFGPGTRLTVT.

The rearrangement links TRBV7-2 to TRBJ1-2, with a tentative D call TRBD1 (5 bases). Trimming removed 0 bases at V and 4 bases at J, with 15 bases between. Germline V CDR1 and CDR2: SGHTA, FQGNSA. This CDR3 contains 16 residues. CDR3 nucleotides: TGTGCCAGCAGCTTAGCCCAAGGGGTTTTATCCTATGGCTACACCTTC. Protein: CASSLAQGVLSYGYTF.

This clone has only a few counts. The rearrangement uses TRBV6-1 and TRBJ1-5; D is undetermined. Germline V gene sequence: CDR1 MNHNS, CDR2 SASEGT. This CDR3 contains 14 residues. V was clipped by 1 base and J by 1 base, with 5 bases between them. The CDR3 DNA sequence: TGTGCCAGCAGTGAAGAACCGAGCAATCAGCCCCAGCATTTT. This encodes CASSEEPSNQPQHF.

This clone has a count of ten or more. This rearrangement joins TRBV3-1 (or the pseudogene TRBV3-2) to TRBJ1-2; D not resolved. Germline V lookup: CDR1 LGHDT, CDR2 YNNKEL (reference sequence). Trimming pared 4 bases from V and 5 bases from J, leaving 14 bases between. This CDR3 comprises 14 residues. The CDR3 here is CASSRTPWRYGYTF. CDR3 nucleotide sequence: TGTGCCAGCAGCCGGACCCCTTGGAGGTATGGCTACACCTTC.

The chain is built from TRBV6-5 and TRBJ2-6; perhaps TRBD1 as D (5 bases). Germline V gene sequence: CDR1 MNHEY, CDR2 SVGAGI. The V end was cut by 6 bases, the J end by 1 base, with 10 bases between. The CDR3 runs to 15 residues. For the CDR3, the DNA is TGTGCCAGCAGAAGACAGCTGTCTGGGGCCAACGTCCTGACTTTC. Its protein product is CASRRQLSGANVLTF.

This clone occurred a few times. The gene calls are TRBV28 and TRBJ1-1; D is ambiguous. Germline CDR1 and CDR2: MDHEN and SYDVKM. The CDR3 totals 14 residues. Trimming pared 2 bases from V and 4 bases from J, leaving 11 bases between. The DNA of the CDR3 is TGTGCCAGCAGTTTAGGCGCAGCAACCACTGAAGCTTTCTTT. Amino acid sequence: CASSLGAATTEAFF.

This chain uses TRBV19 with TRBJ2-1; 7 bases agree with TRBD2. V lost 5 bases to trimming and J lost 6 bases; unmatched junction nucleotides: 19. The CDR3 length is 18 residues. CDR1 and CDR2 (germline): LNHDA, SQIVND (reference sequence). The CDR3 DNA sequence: TGTGCCAGTAGTCCGAGAGGCGGGAGATCCGGGGTGGTCAATGAGCAGTTCTTC. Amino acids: CASSPRGGRSGVVNEQFF.

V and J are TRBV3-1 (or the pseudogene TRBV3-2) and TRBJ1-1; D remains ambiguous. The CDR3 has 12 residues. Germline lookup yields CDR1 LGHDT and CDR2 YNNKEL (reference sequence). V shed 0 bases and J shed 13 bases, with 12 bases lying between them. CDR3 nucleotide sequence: TGTGCCAGCAGCCAAGAAGGCGGGCCTGGTTTCTTT. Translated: CASSQEGGPGFF.

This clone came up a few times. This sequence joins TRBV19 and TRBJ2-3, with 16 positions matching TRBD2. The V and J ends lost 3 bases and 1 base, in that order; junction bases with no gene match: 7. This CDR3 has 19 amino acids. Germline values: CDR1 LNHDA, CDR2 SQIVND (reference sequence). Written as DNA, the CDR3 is TGTGCCAGTAGTATCCGGGGACTAGCGGGGGGGTCCGGCACAGATACGCAGTATTTT. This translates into CASSIRGLAGGSGTDTQYF.

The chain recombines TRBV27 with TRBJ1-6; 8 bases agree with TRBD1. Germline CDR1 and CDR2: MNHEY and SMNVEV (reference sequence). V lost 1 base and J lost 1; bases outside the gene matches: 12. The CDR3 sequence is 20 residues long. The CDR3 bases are TGTGCCAGCAGTTTATTTTCAGGGGGCGGCGGTCGTTCCTATAATTCACCCCTCCACTTT. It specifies CASSLFSGGGGRSYNSPLHF.

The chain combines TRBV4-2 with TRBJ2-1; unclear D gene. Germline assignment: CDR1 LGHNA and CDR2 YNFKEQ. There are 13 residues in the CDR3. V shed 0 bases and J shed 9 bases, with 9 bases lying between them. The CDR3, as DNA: TGTGCCAGCAGCCAAGATGCCGTGCTTGAGCAGTTCTTC. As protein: CASSQDAVLEQFF.

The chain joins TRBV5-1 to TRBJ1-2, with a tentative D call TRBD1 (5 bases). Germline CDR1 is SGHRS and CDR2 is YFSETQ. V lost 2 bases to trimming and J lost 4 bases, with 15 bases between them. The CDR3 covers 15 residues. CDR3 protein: CASSLAGYSGYGYTF. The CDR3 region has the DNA TGCGCCAGCAGCTTAGCAGGGTATTCTGGCTATGGCTACACCTTC.

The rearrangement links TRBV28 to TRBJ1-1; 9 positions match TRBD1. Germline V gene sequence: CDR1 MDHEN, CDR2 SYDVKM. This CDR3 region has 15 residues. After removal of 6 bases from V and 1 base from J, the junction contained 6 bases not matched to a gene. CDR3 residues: CASRPPDRGNTEAFF. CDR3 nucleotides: TGTGCCAGCAGACCCCCGGACAGGGGGAACACTGAAGCTTTCTTT.

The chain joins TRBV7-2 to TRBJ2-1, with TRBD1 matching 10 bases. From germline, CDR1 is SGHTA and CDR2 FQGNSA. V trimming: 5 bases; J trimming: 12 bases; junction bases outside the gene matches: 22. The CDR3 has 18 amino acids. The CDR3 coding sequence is TGTGCCAGCAGCCTTAGAATCCCCGGGACAGGGGTTCCCTACGGGCAGTTCTTC. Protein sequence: CASSLRIPGTGVPYGQFF.

The CDR3 protein is CASSILAGGKETQYF. The CDR3 DNA is TGTGCCAGTAGTATCTTAGCGGGGGGAAAAGAGACCCAGTACTTC. The rearrangement links TRBV19 to TRBJ2-5; 10 nucleotides line up with TRBD2. The V gene's germline CDR1 is LNHDA and CDR2 SQIVND (reference sequence). The CDR3 extends over 15 amino acids. V lost 3 bases and J lost 3; bases outside the gene matches: 4.

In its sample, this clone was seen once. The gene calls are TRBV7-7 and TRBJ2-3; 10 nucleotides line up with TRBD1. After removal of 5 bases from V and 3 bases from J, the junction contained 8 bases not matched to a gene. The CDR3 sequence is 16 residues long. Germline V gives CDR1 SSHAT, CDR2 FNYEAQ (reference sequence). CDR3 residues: CASSVGTGEGTDTQYF. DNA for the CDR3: TGTGCCAGCAGCGTAGGGACAGGGGAAGGAACAGATACGCAGTATTTT. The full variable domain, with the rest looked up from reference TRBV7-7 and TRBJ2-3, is GAGVSQSPRYKVTKRGQDVTLRCDPISSHATLYWYQQALGQGPEFLTYFNYEAQPDKSGLPSDRFSAERPEGSISTLTIQRTEQRDSAMYRCASSVGTGEGTDTQYFGPGTRLTVL.

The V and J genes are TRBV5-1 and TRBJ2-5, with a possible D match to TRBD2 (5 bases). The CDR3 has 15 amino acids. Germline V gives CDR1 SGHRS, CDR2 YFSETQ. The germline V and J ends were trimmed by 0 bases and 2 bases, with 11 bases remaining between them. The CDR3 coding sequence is TGCGCCAGCAGCTTGGCGGGGTCGCAGCAAGAGACCCAGTACTTC. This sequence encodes CASSLAGSQQETQYF.